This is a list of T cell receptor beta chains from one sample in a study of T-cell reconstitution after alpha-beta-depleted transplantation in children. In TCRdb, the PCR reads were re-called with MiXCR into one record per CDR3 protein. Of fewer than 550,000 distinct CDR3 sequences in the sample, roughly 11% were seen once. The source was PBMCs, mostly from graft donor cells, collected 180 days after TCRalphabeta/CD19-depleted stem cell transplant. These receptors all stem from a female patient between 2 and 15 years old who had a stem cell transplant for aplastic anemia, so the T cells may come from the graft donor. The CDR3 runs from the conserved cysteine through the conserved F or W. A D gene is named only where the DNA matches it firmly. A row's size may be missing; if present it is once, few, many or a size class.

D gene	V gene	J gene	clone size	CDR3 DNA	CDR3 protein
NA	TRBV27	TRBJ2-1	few	TGTGCCAGCAGTTTCCCCGCGGGCGAGCAGTTCTTC	CASSFPAGEQFF
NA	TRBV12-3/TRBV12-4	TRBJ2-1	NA	TGTGCCAGCAGTTTCTCACAGAGGAATGAGCAGTTCTTC	CASSFSQRNEQFF
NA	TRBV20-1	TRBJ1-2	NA	TGCAGTGCTAGAGGGGGTCCTAATCAAAAGCCTAACCCTGAGGGCTACACCTTC	CSARGGPNQKPNPEGYTF
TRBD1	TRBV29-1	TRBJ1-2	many	TGCAGCGTCGGACAGGGGTTCGACTATGGCTACACCTTC	CSVGQGFDYGYTF
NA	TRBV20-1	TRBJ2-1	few	TGCAGTGCTAGAGATCGCGGGGGCGACGGGATCGAGCAGTTCTTC	CSARDRGGDGIEQFF
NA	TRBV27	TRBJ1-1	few	TGTGCCAGCAGTTTATCGGTGGGATTTGCTGAAGCTTTCTTT	CASSLSVGFAEAFF
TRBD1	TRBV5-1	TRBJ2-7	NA	TGCGCCAGCAGCCTTTGGGGGACAGGGCCCAACGAGCAGTACTTC	CASSLWGTGPNEQYF
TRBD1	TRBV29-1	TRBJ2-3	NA	TGCAGCGTTGACCACGAAACCGGGACAGGGAGACCAGATACGCAGTATTTT	CSVDHETGTGRPDTQYF
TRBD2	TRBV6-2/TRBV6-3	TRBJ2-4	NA	TGTGCCAGCAGTCGCCGTGGGAGGGCCGACATTCAGTACTTC	CASSRRGRADIQYF
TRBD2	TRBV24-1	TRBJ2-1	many	TGTGCCACCAGTGATTACCGGACTAGCGGGAGGTCGAATGAGCAGTTCTTC	CATSDYRTSGRSNEQFF
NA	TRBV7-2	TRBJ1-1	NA	TGTGCCAGCAGTCCCTGGATAGGTTTGCCTGAAGCTTTCTTT	CASSPWIGLPEAFF
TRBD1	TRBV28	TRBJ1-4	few	TGTGCCAGCAGTCCGGGGACAGCTCTTAATGAAAAACTGTTTTTT	CASSPGTALNEKLFF
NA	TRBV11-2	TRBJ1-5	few	TGTGCCAGCAGCTTCACGGGCATACAGCCCCAGCATTTT	CASSFTGIQPQHF
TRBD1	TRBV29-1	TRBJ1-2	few	TGCAGCGCAGTGGGACAGGGAGGGTATGGCTACACCTTC	CSAVGQGGYGYTF
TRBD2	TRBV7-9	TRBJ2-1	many	TGTGCCTCCCGGACTAGCGGGAGCTACAATGAGCAGTTCTTC	CASRTSGSYNEQFF
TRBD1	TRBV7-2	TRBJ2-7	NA	TGTGCCAGCAGCTTAGAAAGGGGGCGAGAGCAGTACTTC	CASSLERGREQYF
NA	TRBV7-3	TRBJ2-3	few	TGTGCCAGCAGCCCTCTTCCGAGGGGGAGTCCGCAGTATTTT	CASSPLPRGSPQYF
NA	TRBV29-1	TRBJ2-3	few	TGCAGCGTTGGAGCAACAGGGTCAGATACGCAGTATTTT	CSVGATGSDTQYF
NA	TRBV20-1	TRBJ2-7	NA	TGCAGTGCTAGAGATCTCGGCGTCTCCTACGAGCAGTACTTC	CSARDLGVSYEQYF
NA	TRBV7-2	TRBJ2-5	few	TGTGCCAGCAGCTCCGGGACTCTTGCTGCGGAGACCCAGTACTTC	CASSSGTLAAETQYF
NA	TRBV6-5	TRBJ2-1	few	TGTGCCAGCAGTTACTGGCGGACACACAATGAGCAGTTCTTC	CASSYWRTHNEQFF
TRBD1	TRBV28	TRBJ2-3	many	TGTGCCAGCAGATCCGGGACAGGCACAGATACGCAGTATTTT	CASRSGTGTDTQYF
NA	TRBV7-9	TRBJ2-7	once	TGTGCCAGCAGCTTAGGACGGACCCACGACGAGCAGTACTTC	CASSLGRTHDEQYF
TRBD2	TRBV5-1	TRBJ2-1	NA	TGCGCCAGCAGCTCCGCGTTGGGACTAGCGGGACCCAGCTCCTACAATGAGCAGTTCTTC	CASSSALGLAGPSSYNEQFF
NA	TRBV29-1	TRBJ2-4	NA	TGCAGCGTCCAGGGACCAAACATTCAGTACTTC	CSVQGPNIQYF
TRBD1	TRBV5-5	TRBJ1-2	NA	TGTGCCAGCAGCTTGGGAGCAGGGGGAAACTATGGCTACACCTTC	CASSLGAGGNYGYTF
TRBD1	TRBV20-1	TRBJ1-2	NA	TGCAGTGCCCACATCCCCCTGGACAGGGTCAACTATGGCTACACCTTC	CSAHIPLDRVNYGYTF
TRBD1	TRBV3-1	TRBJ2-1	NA	TGTGCCAGCAGCCCAAGACAGGGCAGTGAGCAGTTCTTC	CASSPRQGSEQFF
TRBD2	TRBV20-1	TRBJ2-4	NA	TGCAGTGCTAGAGGGACTAGCGAGGAGAGGTGGGCCAAAAACATTCAGTACTTC	CSARGTSEERWAKNIQYF
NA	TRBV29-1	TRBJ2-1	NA	TGCAGCGTTGAAGGCCTGGGAATAGTAGCAATCAATGAGCAGTTCTTC	CSVEGLGIVAINEQFF
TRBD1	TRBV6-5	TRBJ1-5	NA	TGTGCCAGCAGTTACATCCAGGGGGCGACTACGATTTTT	CASSYIQGATTIF
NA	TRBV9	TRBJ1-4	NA	TGTGCCAGCAGCGTAGCTTGGAAGCCTGGGGAAAAACTGTTTTTT	CASSVAWKPGEKLFF
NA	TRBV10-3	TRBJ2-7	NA	TGTGCCATCAGCCGCGGGGCAGACTCCTACGAGCAGTACTTC	CAISRGADSYEQYF
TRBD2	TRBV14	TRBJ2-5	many	TGTGCCAGCAGTCTCAGGACTAGCGGGAGCGCAGAGACCCAGTACTTC	CASSLRTSGSAETQYF
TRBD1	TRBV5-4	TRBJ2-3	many	TGTGCCAGCAGCTTGCGGGCACAGGGGAGAGATACGCAGTATTTT	CASSLRAQGRDTQYF
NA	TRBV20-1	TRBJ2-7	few	TGCAGTGCTAGCGACTCCTACGAGCAGTACTTC	CSASDSYEQYF
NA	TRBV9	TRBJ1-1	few	TGTGCCAGCAGCGTAGCTGGGCAAGTGAACACTGAAGCTTTCTTT	CASSVAGQVNTEAFF
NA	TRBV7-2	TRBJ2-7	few	TGTGCCAGCAGCTTAGCCGGCACAGTAGGCTACGAGCAGTACTTC	CASSLAGTVGYEQYF
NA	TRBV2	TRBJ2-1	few	TGTGCCAGCCTCCGGGGACTCGGGGGCTCCTACAATGAGCAGTTCTTC	CASLRGLGGSYNEQFF
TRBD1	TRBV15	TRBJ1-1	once	TGTGCCACCAGCACAAGAGCTGGGGGACAGGGGGCCACTGAAGCTTTCTTT	CATSTRAGGQGATEAFF
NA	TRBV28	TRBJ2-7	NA	TGTGCCAGCAGTTTGAGCGGACGTGGGGGCGAGCAGTACTTC	CASSLSGRGGEQYF
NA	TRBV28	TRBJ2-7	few	TGTGCCAGCAGCTTTAGGGGCCTAGACTACGAGCAGTACTTC	CASSFRGLDYEQYF
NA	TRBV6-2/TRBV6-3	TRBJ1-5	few	TGTGCCAGCAGTTACCCTGGGGGACATTATCAGCCCCAGCATTTT	CASSYPGGHYQPQHF
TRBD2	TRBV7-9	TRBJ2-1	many	TGTGCCAGCAGACAGCTAGCGGTGTACAATGAGCAGTTCTTC	CASRQLAVYNEQFF
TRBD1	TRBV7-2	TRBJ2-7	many	TGTGCCAGCAGCCCGGGGACAGTCTCCTACGAGCAGTACTTC	CASSPGTVSYEQYF
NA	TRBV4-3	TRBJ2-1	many	TGCGCCAGCAGCCTCAAACACGGGAGCGTTAGGTTC	CASSLKHGSVRF
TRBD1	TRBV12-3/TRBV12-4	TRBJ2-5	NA	TGTGCCAGCAGTTCAACCGGGACAGGGGGAAACCAGTACTTC	CASSSTGTGGNQYF
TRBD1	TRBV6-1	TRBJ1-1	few	TGTGCCAGCAGTAGGGGGCTGCCGGGACAGCCTCTCATGAACACTGAAGCTTTCTTT	CASSRGLPGQPLMNTEAFF
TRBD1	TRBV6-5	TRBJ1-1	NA	TGTGCCAGCAATCCTCCGGGACAGGGAAACACTGAAGCTTTCTTT	CASNPPGQGNTEAFF
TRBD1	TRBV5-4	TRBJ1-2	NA	TGTGCCAGCAGCTTGTGGGACAGTAACTATGGCTACACCTTC	CASSLWDSNYGYTF
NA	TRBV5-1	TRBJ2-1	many	TGCGCCAGCAGCTTCGTGTCTATCTCGGGCAATGAGCAGTTCTTC	CASSFVSISGNEQFF